This is a list of T cell receptor beta chains from one sample in a study of cytomegalovirus exposure and HLA in healthy donors. Clones were read by immunoSEQ multiplex PCR, and TCRdb kept only the in-frame ones, dropping some. The data show about 150,000 clones, almost 85% seen once. The specimen was PBMCs. The receptors derive from a man under 40 in good health and CMV-seropositive. Each CDR3 is given with its conserved first and last residue. Each record gives: clone size, V gene, D gene, J gene, CDR3 protein, CDR3 DNA. The D gene is left open where the match is weak. Part of the rows lack a size; the others show once, few, many or a class for expanded clones.

clone size: NA; V gene: TRBV9; D gene: NA; J gene: TRBJ1-2; CDR3 protein: CASSVGSIDGYTF; CDR3 DNA: TGTGCCAGCAGCGTTGGCAGTATCGATGGCTACACCTTC
clone size: once; V gene: TRBV4-3; D gene: NA; J gene: TRBJ2-3; CDR3 protein: CASSLLGAATDTQYF; CDR3 DNA: TGCGCCAGCAGCCTCCTAGGGGCGGCCACAGATACGCAGTATTTT
clone size: NA; V gene: TRBV29-1; D gene: NA; J gene: TRBJ2-7; CDR3 protein: CSVRPRQSANEQYF; CDR3 DNA: TGCAGCGTCCGACCCCGACAGTCAGCTAACGAGCAGTACTTC
clone size: NA; V gene: TRBV19; D gene: NA; J gene: TRBJ1-5; CDR3 protein: CASSIRDFGQPQHF; CDR3 DNA: TGTGCCAGTAGTATCCGGGACTTTGGCCAGCCCCAGCATTTT
clone size: NA; V gene: TRBV5-1; D gene: NA; J gene: TRBJ2-2; CDR3 protein: CASSRDTYTGELFF; CDR3 DNA: TGCGCCAGCAGCCGGGATACCTACACCGGGGAGCTGTTTTTT
clone size: NA; V gene: TRBV27; D gene: NA; J gene: TRBJ2-3; CDR3 protein: CASSLGPGGGTDTQYF; CDR3 DNA: TGTGCCAGCAGTTTAGGCCCGGGTGGTGGCACAGATACGCAGTATTTT
clone size: NA; V gene: TRBV6-4; D gene: NA; J gene: TRBJ2-2; CDR3 protein: CASSDAGTGELFF; CDR3 DNA: TGTGCCAGCAGTGACGCAGGCACCGGGGAGCTGTTTTTT
clone size: NA; V gene: TRBV7-2; D gene: NA; J gene: TRBJ1-2; CDR3 protein: CASSLEWFGGYTF; CDR3 DNA: TGTGCCAGCAGCTTAGAGTGGTTCGGTGGCTACACCTTC
clone size: NA; V gene: TRBV5-1; D gene: TRBD2; J gene: TRBJ2-1; CDR3 protein: CASSFMTSGYNEQFF; CDR3 DNA: TGCGCCAGCAGCTTTATGACTAGCGGGTACAATGAGCAGTTCTTC
clone size: NA; V gene: TRBV2; D gene: TRBD1; J gene: TRBJ1-2; CDR3 protein: CATTTGANYGYTF; CDR3 DNA: TGTGCCACAACCACAGGGGCGAACTATGGCTACACCTTC
clone size: NA; V gene: TRBV5-1; D gene: TRBD2; J gene: TRBJ2-3; CDR3 protein: CASSPGLAGGGTDTQYF; CDR3 DNA: TGCGCCAGCAGTCCGGGACTAGCGGGAGGTGGCACAGATACGCAGTATTTT
clone size: NA; V gene: TRBV5-4; D gene: TRBD2; J gene: TRBJ2-7; CDR3 protein: CASSSTSGRSYEQYF; CDR3 DNA: TGTGCCAGCAGTTCAACTAGCGGGAGATCCTACGAGCAGTACTTC
clone size: NA; V gene: TRBV28; D gene: TRBD2; J gene: TRBJ2-7; CDR3 protein: CASSGGWYEQYF; CDR3 DNA: TGTGCCAGCTCGGGGGGATGGTACGAGCAGTACTTC
clone size: NA; V gene: TRBV19; D gene: TRBD1; J gene: TRBJ1-1; CDR3 protein: CASNPGGLYTEAFF; CDR3 DNA: TGTGCCAGTAACCCAGGGGGACTCTACACTGAAGCTTTCTTT
clone size: NA; V gene: TRBV29-1; D gene: TRBD2; J gene: TRBJ2-1; CDR3 protein: CSVESSPGLAQFF; CDR3 DNA: TGCAGCGTTGAAAGTTCCCCGGGACTAGCTCAGTTCTTC
clone size: NA; V gene: TRBV19; D gene: TRBD1; J gene: TRBJ1-5; CDR3 protein: CASRILGTVGRQPQHF; CDR3 DNA: TGTGCCAGTAGGATCCTTGGGACAGTTGGTCGTCAGCCCCAGCATTTT
clone size: NA; V gene: TRBV6-5; D gene: TRBD2; J gene: TRBJ2-7; CDR3 protein: CASSRGLADAYEQYF; CDR3 DNA: TGTGCCAGCAGCCGGGGACTAGCGGACGCCTACGAGCAGTACTTC
clone size: NA; V gene: TRBV14; D gene: TRBD1; J gene: TRBJ2-7; CDR3 protein: CASSQDEGGANPYEQYF; CDR3 DNA: TGTGCCAGCAGCCAAGATGAAGGGGGCGCTAACCCCTACGAGCAGTACTTC
clone size: NA; V gene: TRBV25-1; D gene: NA; J gene: TRBJ2-7; CDR3 protein: CASGPSRGADYEQYF; CDR3 DNA: TGTGCCAGCGGCCCTTCCCGTGGGGCCGATTACGAGCAGTACTTC
clone size: NA; V gene: TRBV28; D gene: TRBD1; J gene: TRBJ2-1; CDR3 protein: CASSWDRDYNEQFF; CDR3 DNA: TGTGCCAGCAGCTGGGACAGGGATTACAATGAGCAGTTCTTC
clone size: once; V gene: TRBV29-1; D gene: TRBD1; J gene: TRBJ2-1; CDR3 protein: CSDRRQGYNEQFF; CDR3 DNA: TGCAGCGACCGCCGACAGGGCTACAATGAGCAGTTCTTC
clone size: NA; V gene: TRBV4-1; D gene: NA; J gene: TRBJ2-2; CDR3 protein: CASSSRREARRELFF; CDR3 DNA: TGCGCCAGCAGCTCCCGGAGGGAGGCCCGCCGGGAGCTGTTTTTT
clone size: NA; V gene: TRBV5-1; D gene: NA; J gene: TRBJ1-4; CDR3 protein: CASRRTAAATNEKLFF; CDR3 DNA: TGCGCCAGCAGACGGACAGCCGCCGCAACTAATGAAAAACTGTTTTTT
clone size: NA; V gene: TRBV28; D gene: NA; J gene: TRBJ2-7; CDR3 protein: CASSMVKEPYEQYF; CDR3 DNA: TGTGCCAGCAGTATGGTAAAGGAGCCCTACGAGCAGTACTTC
clone size: NA; V gene: TRBV28; D gene: NA; J gene: TRBJ2-4; CDR3 protein: CAAVGLAKNIQYF; CDR3 DNA: TGTGCCGCCGTAGGACTAGCCAAAAACATTCAGTACTTC
clone size: NA; V gene: TRBV19; D gene: NA; J gene: TRBJ1-1; CDR3 protein: CASSIRPRGFEAFF; CDR3 DNA: TGTGCCAGTAGTATAAGGCCCAGGGGCTTTGAAGCTTTCTTT
clone size: NA; V gene: TRBV5-1; D gene: TRBD1; J gene: TRBJ1-6; CDR3 protein: CASRLDRGEVWNSPLHF; CDR3 DNA: TGCGCCAGCAGACTCGACAGGGGGGAAGTATGGAATTCACCCCTCCACTTT
clone size: NA; V gene: TRBV7-2; D gene: TRBD1; J gene: TRBJ1-2; CDR3 protein: CASSSYQGEYGYTF; CDR3 DNA: TGTGCCAGCAGCTCCTACCAGGGGGAATATGGCTACACCTTC
clone size: NA; V gene: TRBV28; D gene: NA; J gene: TRBJ2-2; CDR3 protein: CASRTRGSVTGELFF; CDR3 DNA: TGTGCCAGCAGGACGCGAGGGTCTGTTACCGGGGAGCTGTTTTTT
clone size: few; V gene: TRBV28; D gene: TRBD1; J gene: TRBJ1-1; CDR3 protein: CAIKGTGATEAFF; CDR3 DNA: TGTGCCATCAAGGGGACAGGAGCCACTGAAGCTTTCTTT
clone size: NA; V gene: TRBV30; D gene: NA; J gene: TRBJ1-3; CDR3 protein: CAWSAGIMISGNTIYF; CDR3 DNA: TGTGCCTGGAGTGCGGGTATAATGATCTCTGGAAACACCATATATTTT
clone size: few; V gene: TRBV28; D gene: NA; J gene: TRBJ2-7; CDR3 protein: CASSSSIYEQYF; CDR3 DNA: TGTGCCAGCAGTTCGTCGATTTACGAGCAGTACTTC
clone size: NA; V gene: TRBV30; D gene: TRBD1; J gene: TRBJ1-2; CDR3 protein: CAWSKGGTVPFAF; CDR3 DNA: TGTGCCTGGAGTAAAGGGGGGACAGTCCCTTTCGCCTTC
clone size: NA; V gene: TRBV4-3; D gene: TRBD2; J gene: TRBJ2-2; CDR3 protein: CASSQDWGGSTGELFF; CDR3 DNA: TGCGCCAGCAGCCAAGATTGGGGGGGGAGCACCGGGGAGCTGTTTTTT
clone size: few; V gene: TRBV2; D gene: TRBD1; J gene: TRBJ2-7; CDR3 protein: CASTGTGGRYEQYF; CDR3 DNA: TGTGCCAGCACTGGGACAGGGGGCCGCTACGAGCAGTACTTC
clone size: NA; V gene: TRBV10-3; D gene: NA; J gene: TRBJ2-2; CDR3 protein: CAISNLLGVSNTGELFF; CDR3 DNA: TGTGCCATCAGTAACCTGTTAGGGGTCTCGAACACCGGGGAGCTGTTTTTT
clone size: NA; V gene: TRBV28; D gene: TRBD2; J gene: TRBJ2-5; CDR3 protein: CASSTRLAGGQETQYF; CDR3 DNA: TGTGCCAGCAGCACCCGGCTAGCGGGAGGCCAAGAGACCCAGTACTTC
clone size: NA; V gene: TRBV7-9; D gene: NA; J gene: TRBJ1-2; CDR3 protein: CASSPGQNYGYTF; CDR3 DNA: TGTGCCAGCAGCCCAGGACAGAACTATGGCTACACCTTC
clone size: NA; V gene: TRBV27; D gene: TRBD1; J gene: TRBJ2-2; CDR3 protein: CASSFGTGNTGELFF; CDR3 DNA: TGTGCCAGCAGTTTTGGGACAGGGAACACCGGGGAGCTGTTTTTT
clone size: NA; V gene: TRBV29-1; D gene: NA; J gene: TRBJ2-1; CDR3 protein: CSILTGEQFF; CDR3 DNA: TGCAGCATTCTCACCGGTGAGCAGTTCTTC
clone size: NA; V gene: TRBV15; D gene: TRBD1; J gene: TRBJ2-1; CDR3 protein: CATSRERRQGTEQFF; CDR3 DNA: TGTGCCACCAGCAGAGAAAGGCGACAGGGGACTGAGCAGTTCTTC
clone size: NA; V gene: TRBV5-1; D gene: NA; J gene: TRBJ2-5; CDR3 protein: CASTSEETQYF; CDR3 DNA: TGCGCCAGCACGTCTGAAGAGACCCAGTACTTC
clone size: NA; V gene: TRBV27; D gene: TRBD1; J gene: TRBJ2-4; CDR3 protein: CASSGGTGSTLGIQYF; CDR3 DNA: TGTGCCAGCAGTGGGGGGACAGGGTCTACGTTAGGCATTCAGTACTTC
clone size: NA; V gene: TRBV28; D gene: NA; J gene: TRBJ2-3; CDR3 protein: CALAGRLTSTDTQYF; CDR3 DNA: TGTGCCCTCGCGGGGAGGTTGACTAGCACAGATACGCAGTATTTT
clone size: NA; V gene: TRBV30; D gene: TRBD1; J gene: TRBJ1-2; CDR3 protein: CAWSITTGVGYTF; CDR3 DNA: TGTGCCTGGAGTATTACTACAGGGGTTGGCTACACCTTC
clone size: once; V gene: TRBV28; D gene: NA; J gene: TRBJ1-5; CDR3 protein: CASLPWGDQPQHF; CDR3 DNA: TGTGCCAGCCTACCCTGGGGGGATCAGCCCCAGCATTTT
clone size: NA; V gene: TRBV7-6; D gene: TRBD2; J gene: TRBJ2-7; CDR3 protein: CASSLGLAGGVYEQYF; CDR3 DNA: TGTGCCAGCAGCTTAGGACTAGCGGGAGGGGTCTACGAGCAGTACTTC
clone size: NA; V gene: TRBV28; D gene: NA; J gene: TRBJ2-1; CDR3 protein: CASSLYEEVGSYNEQFF; CDR3 DNA: TGTGCCAGCAGTTTATACGAGGAGGTGGGATCCTACAATGAGCAGTTCTTC
clone size: few; V gene: TRBV23-1; D gene: NA; J gene: TRBJ1-1; CDR3 protein: CASSPRQVRNTEAFF; CDR3 DNA: TGCGCCAGCAGTCCCAGACAGGTGCGGAACACTGAAGCTTTCTTT
clone size: NA; V gene: TRBV5-1; D gene: NA; J gene: TRBJ2-3; CDR3 protein: CASRGSGPDTQYF; CDR3 DNA: TGCGCCAGCAGAGGATCGGGTCCAGATACGCAGTATTTT
clone size: NA; V gene: TRBV2; D gene: NA; J gene: TRBJ1-1; CDR3 protein: CASNRDGTEAFF; CDR3 DNA: TGTGCCAGCAACAGGGACGGCACTGAAGCTTTCTTT
clone size: once; V gene: TRBV5-1; D gene: NA; J gene: TRBJ2-3; CDR3 protein: CASSFSGGTDTQYF; CDR3 DNA: TGCGCCAGCAGCTTTAGCGGCGGCACAGATACGCAGTATTTT
clone size: NA; V gene: TRBV28; D gene: NA; J gene: TRBJ2-5; CDR3 protein: CASTGGTDNQETQYF; CDR3 DNA: TGTGCCAGCACCGGAGGGACAGATAATCAAGAGACCCAGTACTTC
clone size: NA; V gene: TRBV6-1; D gene: NA; J gene: TRBJ1-1; CDR3 protein: CASSVRTASRNTEAFF; CDR3 DNA: TGTGCCAGCAGTGTACGGACAGCTTCGAGGAACACTGAAGCTTTCTTT
clone size: NA; V gene: TRBV6-4; D gene: TRBD1; J gene: TRBJ2-1; CDR3 protein: CASSDETGALLEQFF; CDR3 DNA: TGTGCCAGCAGTGACGAGACAGGGGCCCTCTTGGAGCAGTTCTTC
clone size: once; V gene: TRBV28; D gene: NA; J gene: TRBJ2-4; CDR3 protein: CASSSGTTRAKNIQYF; CDR3 DNA: TGTGCCAGCAGTTCCGGGACAACGAGGGCCAAAAACATTCAGTACTTC
clone size: NA; V gene: TRBV25-1; D gene: TRBD1; J gene: TRBJ2-7; CDR3 protein: CASTGTGTGVTYEQYF; CDR3 DNA: TGTGCCAGCACCGGCACCGGGACAGGGGTTACCTACGAGCAGTACTTC
clone size: NA; V gene: TRBV19; D gene: TRBD1; J gene: TRBJ1-5; CDR3 protein: CASSDRGLEQPQHF; CDR3 DNA: TGTGCCAGTAGTGACAGGGGGCTAGAACAGCCCCAGCATTTT
clone size: NA; V gene: TRBV9; D gene: TRBD1; J gene: TRBJ1-1; CDR3 protein: CASSRTGSEAFF; CDR3 DNA: TGTGCCAGCAGCCGGACAGGGTCTGAAGCTTTCTTT